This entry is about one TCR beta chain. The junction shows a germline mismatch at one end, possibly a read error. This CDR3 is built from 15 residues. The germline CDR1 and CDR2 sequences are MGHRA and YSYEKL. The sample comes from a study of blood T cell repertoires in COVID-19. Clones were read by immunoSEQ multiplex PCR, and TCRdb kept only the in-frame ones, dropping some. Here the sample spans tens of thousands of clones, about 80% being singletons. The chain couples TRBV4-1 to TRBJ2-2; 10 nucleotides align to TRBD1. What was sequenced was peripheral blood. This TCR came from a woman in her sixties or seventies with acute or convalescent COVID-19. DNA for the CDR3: TGCGCCAGCAGTCAAGCGGGACAGGGGACCGGGGAGCTGTTTTTT. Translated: CASSQAGQGTGELFF.